The 4 T cell receptor beta chains in this list originate from one sample, sequenced in a study of T-cell memory formation after mild COVID-19. TCRdb re-derived calls from the 5' RACE reads in MiXCR, one entry per CDR3 protein. The table has about 600,000 distinct CDR3 sequences, about 20% seen once; the top ten hold roughly 8.3%. Sequencing was carried out using PBMCs or a T cell subset sorted from them (not recorded which). The receptors were sampled from an adult woman who had mild COVID-19 (a few samples of this study predate the infection). Cell type and time point are not known.

This clonotype showed up just a few times. The chain uses TRBV5-1 and TRBJ2-7, with 7 nucleotides matching TRBD1. Germline V gives CDR1 SGHRS, CDR2 YFSETQ. V lost 2 bases to trimming and J lost 4 bases; unmatched junction nucleotides: 12. The CDR3 has 16 residues. CDR3 DNA sequence: TGCGCCAGCAGCTTAACCGCACTCGGACAGGTATACGAGCAGTACTTC. Translated, it gives CASSLTALGQVYEQYF. Combining the CDR3 with reference TRBV5-1 and TRBJ2-7 gives the whole variable domain KAGVTQTPRYLIKTRGQQVTLSCSPISGHRSVSWYQQTPGQGLQFLFEYFSETQRNKGNFPGRFSGRQFSNSRSEMNVSTLELGDSALYLCASSLTALGQVYEQYFGPGTRLTVT.

The chain combines TRBV27 with TRBJ2-7; 8 bases fit TRBD2. Germline CDR1 is MNHEY and CDR2 is SMNVEV (reference sequence). The CDR3 has 14 amino acids. J gave up 6 bases and V 6 bases, and 10 bases lay outside the gene matches. This CDR3 reads CASRRPGGPVEQYF. The DNA of the CDR3 is TGTGCCAGCAGACGGCCGGGAGGGCCCGTCGAGCAGTACTTC.

V is TRBV2 and J is TRBJ2-1, with TRBD2 identical over 14 bases. The V segment lost 7 bases and the J segment 4 bases; nucleotides outside the gene matches: 6. CDR3 size: 16 residues. Germline lookup yields CDR1 SNHLY and CDR2 FYNNEI. CDR3 coding DNA: TGTGCCAGCATGGGGACTAGCGGGAGTGGTTACAATGAGCAGTTCTTC. Translated, it gives CASMGTSGSGYNEQFF. The full variable domain, in which reference TRBV2 and TRBJ2-1 provide the parts outside the CDR3, is EPEVTQTPSHQVTQMGQEVILRCVPISNHLYFYWYRQILGQKVEFLVSFYNNEISEKSEIFDDQFSVERPDGSNFTLKIRSTKLEDSAMYFCASMGTSGSGYNEQFFGPGTRLTVL.

This clonotype showed up just a few times. This chain connects TRBV5-1 to TRBJ2-4; 10 bases match TRBD2. This CDR3 has 16 amino acids. V lost 4 bases, J lost 5 bases, and 9 bases stayed unmatched. The germline V gene encodes CDR1 SGHRS and CDR2 YFSETQ. The chain's CDR3 is CASSPTSGLAENIQYF. In DNA form, the CDR3 reads TGCGCCAGCAGCCCCACATCAGGACTAGCGGAAAACATTCAGTACTTC.